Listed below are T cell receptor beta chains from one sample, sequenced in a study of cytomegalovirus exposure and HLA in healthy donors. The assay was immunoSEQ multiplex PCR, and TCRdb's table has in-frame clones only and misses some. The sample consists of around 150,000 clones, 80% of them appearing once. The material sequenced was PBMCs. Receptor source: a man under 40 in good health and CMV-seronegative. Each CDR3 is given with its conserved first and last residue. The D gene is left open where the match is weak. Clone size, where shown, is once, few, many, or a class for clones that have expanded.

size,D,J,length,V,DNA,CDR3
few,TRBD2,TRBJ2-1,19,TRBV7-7,TGTGCCAGCAGGATTCCTTACCGGACTAGCGGGAGCTCCTACAATGAGCAGTTCTTC,CASRIPYRTSGSSYNEQFF
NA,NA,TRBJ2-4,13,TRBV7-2,TGTGCCAGCAGTCGGGACATTAAAAACATTCAGTACTTC,CASSRDIKNIQYF
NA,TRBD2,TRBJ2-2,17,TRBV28,TGTGCCAGCAGCCTCCGGACTAGCGGGATGAACACCGGGGAGCTGTTTTTT,CASSLRTSGMNTGELFF
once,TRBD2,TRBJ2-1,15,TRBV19,TGTGCCAGTAGGAAGACTAGCGGGAACTACAATGAGCAGTTCTTC,CASRKTSGNYNEQFF
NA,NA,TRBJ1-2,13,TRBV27,TGTGCCAGCACCCCTGGTGGCTCAGGGGTTCACACCTTC,CASTPGGSGVHTF
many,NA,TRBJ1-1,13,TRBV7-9,TGTGCCAGCAGCTTAGTGGCCGGGAATGAAGCTTTCTTT,CASSLVAGNEAFF
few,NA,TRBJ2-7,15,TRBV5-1,TGCGCCAGCAGCCGGCCCCGGCAGGGGTCTGGGGAGCAGTACTTC,CASSRPRQGSGEQYF
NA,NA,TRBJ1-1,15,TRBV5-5,TGTGCCAGCAGCCCTGGGGCGGGGAGGGACACTGAAGCTTTCTTT,CASSPGAGRDTEAFF
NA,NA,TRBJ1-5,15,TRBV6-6,TGTGCCAGCAGTTACTCAGAGGGGTCGGGGGGGCCCCAGCATTTT,CASSYSEGSGGPQHF
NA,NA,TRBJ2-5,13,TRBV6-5,TGTGCCAGCAGTTACTTTAGCGGTGAGACCCAGTACTTC,CASSYFSGETQYF
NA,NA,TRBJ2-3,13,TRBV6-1,TGTGCCAGCAGTGGGTGGAGGATAGATACGCAGTATTTT,CASSGWRIDTQYF
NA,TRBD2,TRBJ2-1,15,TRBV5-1,TGCGCCAGCCTCTGGACTAGCGGGAGTAGCAATGAGCAGTTCTTC,CASLWTSGSSNEQFF
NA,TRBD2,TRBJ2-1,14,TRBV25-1,TGTGCCAGCAGCAGGTGGGAGGGTTACAATGAGCAGTTCTTC,CASSRWEGYNEQFF
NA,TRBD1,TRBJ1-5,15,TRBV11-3,TGTGCCAGCAGCCCAGGGGACAGGCCCTTTCAGCCCCAGCATTTT,CASSPGDRPFQPQHF
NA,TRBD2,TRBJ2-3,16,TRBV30,TGTGCCGGGACGTGGCGGGAGGCGCGAAGCACAGATACGCAGTATTTT,CAGTWREARSTDTQYF
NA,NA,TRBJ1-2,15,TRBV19,TGTGCCAGTAGTATATACCGGGACTCGGGGTATAGCTACACCTTC,CASSIYRDSGYSYTF
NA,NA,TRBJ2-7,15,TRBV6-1,TGTGCCAGCAGGAACTTCCCAGGGGCTACCTACGAGCAGTACTTC,CASRNFPGATYEQYF
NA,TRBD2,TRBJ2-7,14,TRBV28,TGTGCCAGCAGTATTCTAGCGGTTCTCGACGAGCAGTACTTC,CASSILAVLDEQYF
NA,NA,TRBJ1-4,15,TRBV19,TGTGCCAGTATTCCCCAGGGATCGACTAATGAAAAACTGTTTTTT,CASIPQGSTNEKLFF
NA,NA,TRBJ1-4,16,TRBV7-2,TGTGCCAGCAGCTTAATCCCGGGACATACCGATGAAAAACTGTTTTTT,CASSLIPGHTDEKLFF
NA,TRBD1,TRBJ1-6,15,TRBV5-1,TGCGCCAGCAGCTCGGGACAGGGGAATAATTCACCCCTCCACTTT,CASSSGQGNNSPLHF
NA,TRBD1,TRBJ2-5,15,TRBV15,TGTGCCACCAGCAGAAACAGGGGGCTGAGGGAGACCCAGTACTTC,CATSRNRGLRETQYF
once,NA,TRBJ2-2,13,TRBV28,TGTGCCAGCAGTTCCGGACAGTCCGGGGAGCTGTTTTTT,CASSSGQSGELFF